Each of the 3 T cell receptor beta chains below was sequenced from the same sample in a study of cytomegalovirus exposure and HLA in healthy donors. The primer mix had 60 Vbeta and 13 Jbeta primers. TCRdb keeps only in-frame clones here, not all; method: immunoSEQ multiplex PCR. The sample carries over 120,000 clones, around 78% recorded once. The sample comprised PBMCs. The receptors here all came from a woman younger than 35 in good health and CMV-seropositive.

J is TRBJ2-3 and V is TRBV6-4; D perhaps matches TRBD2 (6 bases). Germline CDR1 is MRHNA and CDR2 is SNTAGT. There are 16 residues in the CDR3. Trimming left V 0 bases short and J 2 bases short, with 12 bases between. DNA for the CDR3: TGTGCCAGCAGTGACTCGGCGGGGTCAGTCACAGATACGCAGTATTTT. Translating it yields CASSDSAGSVTDTQYF.

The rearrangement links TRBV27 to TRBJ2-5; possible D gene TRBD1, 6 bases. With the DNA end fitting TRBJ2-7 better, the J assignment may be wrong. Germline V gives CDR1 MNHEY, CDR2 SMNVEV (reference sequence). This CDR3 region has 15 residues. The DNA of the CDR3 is TGTGCCAGCAGGGGGGCAGGGTCCCCGACGGGCGAGCAGTACTTC. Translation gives CASRGAGSPTGEQYF.

DNA of the CDR3: TGTGCCAGCTCACCCCAGGGTCGAGAGACCCAGTACTTC. This encodes CASSPQGRETQYF. This chain links TRBV18 with TRBJ2-5; the D gene is possibly TRBD1 (5 bases). Germline V CDR1 and CDR2: KGHSH, LQKENI. Trimming cost V 3 bases and J 4 bases, with 9 bases left between them. This CDR3 spans 13 amino acids.